These 19 T cell receptor beta chains originate from one sample sequenced in a study of shared clonotypes between healthy human individuals. Measured with immunoSEQ multiplex PCR; TCRdb has only the in-frame clones, and not every one. The table lists fewer than 700,000 clones, roughly 72% of them singletons. Material: PBMCs. All receptors derive from a woman in her forties in good health. Some clones in this sample may be carry-over from other donors' samples.

V is TRBV13 and J is TRBJ2-3; 8 bases are a match to TRBD2. The V gene's germline CDR1 is PRHDT and CDR2 FYEKMQ (reference sequence). This CDR3 contains 15 residues. Trimming cost V 0 bases and J 3 bases; bases outside gene matches: 2. For the CDR3, the DNA is TGTGCCAGCAGCTTAGGACTAGCGGAGACAGATACGCAGTATTTT. It is translated as CASSLGLAETDTQYF.

This clone has a single count. J is TRBJ1-6 and V is TRBV7-9; 8 nucleotides line up with TRBD1. Germline V lookup: CDR1 SEHNR, CDR2 FQNEAQ (reference sequence). This CDR3 has 15 residues. The J segment lost 5 bases and the V segment lost 5 bases, leaving 5 bases of the junction unmatched. The CDR3: CASSPGGRDNSPLHF. For the CDR3, the DNA is TGTGCCAGCAGCCCAGGGGGCAGGGATAATTCACCCCTCCACTTT.

This clone was seen a handful of times. V and J are TRBV18 and TRBJ1-3; 10 bases match TRBD1. The V gene end was trimmed by 5 bases and the J gene end by 4 bases; junction bases not matched to a gene: 8. This CDR3 is built from 16 residues. In germline, CDR1 is KGHSH, CDR2 LQKENI. For the CDR3, the DNA is TGTGCCAGCTCAACCGACAGGGGGCTGAAAGGAAACACCATATATTTT. The encoded protein is CASSTDRGLKGNTIYF.

The J gene is TRBJ2-1, the V gene TRBV19; 8 nucleotides align to TRBD2. The CDR3 contains 11 residues. The germline V gene encodes CDR1 LNHDA and CDR2 SQIVND (reference sequence). Trimming cost V 11 bases and J 4 bases; bases outside gene matches: 1. The CDR3: CAGGGYNEQFF. CDR3 DNA sequence: TGTGCCGGCGGGGGGTACAATGAGCAGTTCTTC.

The chain is built from TRBV10-3 and TRBJ1-2, with 8 bases matching TRBD1. With V trimmed by 6 bases and J by 2 bases, 2 bases remained unmatched. The V gene's germline CDR1 is ENHRY and CDR2 SYGVKD. This CDR3 contains 13 residues. The CDR3 bases are TGTGCCATCAGCTGGACAGGGAACTATGGCTACACCTTC. Translating it yields CAISWTGNYGYTF.

This chain joins TRBV5-8 and TRBJ2-5; D gene uncertain. CDR1 and CDR2 from the germline V gene are SGHTS and YDEGEE. The length of the CDR3 is 15 residues. Trimming stripped 2 bases from V and 5 bases from J, with 16 bases between. The DNA of the CDR3 is TGTGCCAGCAGCTTTTTAGGGCAAGGTGGCGAGACCCAGTACTTC. Translating gives CASSFLGQGGETQYF.

Note on this clone: Other DNA sequences of this sample code for an identical CDR3. The chain uses TRBV7-2 and TRBJ2-5; 9 bases match TRBD2. This CDR3 spans 15 amino acids. Unmatched junction bases numbered 5, after V lost 1 base and J lost 5 bases. Germline loops: CDR1 SGHTA, CDR2 FQGNSA. The CDR3 region is CASSLVAGVGETQYF. The CDR3 region has the DNA TGTGCCAGCAGCTTAGTAGCGGGAGTTGGTGAGACCCAGTACTTC.

This chain joins TRBV2 and TRBJ2-5; 7 nucleotides align to TRBD2. The CDR3 consists of 12 residues. Germline-derived CDR1 and CDR2 are SNHLY and FYNNEI. J gave up 5 bases and V 11 bases, and 8 bases lay outside the gene matches. The CDR3 DNA is TGTGCCGAAGGACTAGTCGCTGAGACCCAGTACTTC. It is translated as CAEGLVAETQYF.

Concerning this clone itself: The junction shows a germline mismatch at one end, possibly a read error. The CDR3, as DNA: TGTGCCAGCAGCTTAGGGGTGGCTAGCTCCAACGAGCAGTACTTC. Translation: CASSLGVASSNEQYF. This chain uses TRBV5-6 with TRBJ2-7; TRBD1 or TRBD2 may be the D gene (5 bases each). The CDR3 contains 15 residues. The germline V gene has CDR1 SGHDT and CDR2 YYEEEE.

The rearrangement links TRBV30 to TRBJ1-1; D is uncertain. The CDR3 runs 12 residues. Germline V gene lookup returns CDR1 GTSNPN and CDR2 SVGIG (reference sequence). The ends were cut back, 1 base at V and 4 bases at J, with 7 bases in the middle. This CDR3 reads CAWSEVGTEAFF. The CDR3 bases are TGTGCCTGGAGTGAAGTGGGCACTGAAGCTTTCTTT.

The chain recombines TRBV6-5 with TRBJ2-7; D is uncertain. The V gene's germline CDR1 is MNHEY and CDR2 SVGAGI. V lost 6 bases, J lost 3 bases, and 18 bases lay in between. This CDR3 spans 15 amino acids. CDR3 loop: CASSRAYPGDYEQYF. CDR3 nucleotide sequence: TGTGCCAGCAGCCGGGCGTATCCTGGAGACTACGAGCAGTACTTC.

The rearrangement uses TRBV5-1 and TRBJ2-7; D is unclear. The length of the CDR3 is 12 residues. Germline V CDR1 and CDR2: SGHRS, YFSETQ. V lost 0 bases and J 9 bases, leaving 10 bases between the germline ends. The CDR3 loop reads CASSLVGQGQYF. The CDR3 DNA follows: TGCGCCAGCAGCTTGGTTGGGCAAGGGCAGTACTTC.

This chain's CDR3 is CASSLWPRGTGATNYGYTF. The CDR3 DNA sequence: TGTGCCAGCAGCTTATGGCCGCGGGGGACAGGGGCTACTAACTATGGCTACACCTTC. The chain has TRBV7-2 and TRBJ1-2; 10 bases line up with TRBD1. Per the germline V gene, CDR1 is SGHTA and CDR2 is FQGNSA. The ends lost 2 bases at V and 0 bases at J; junction bases unmatched: 12. The CDR3 extends over 19 amino acids.

CDR3 sequence: CASSRTARGNQPQHF. The CDR3 nucleotides read TGTGCCAGCAGCCGGACAGCTAGAGGCAATCAGCCCCAGCATTTT. The chain links TRBV6-5 to TRBJ1-5, with a tentative D call TRBD1 (6 bases). Germline V gene sequence: CDR1 MNHEY, CDR2 SVGAGI. V was clipped by 6 bases and J by 2 bases, with 14 bases between them. The CDR3 covers 15 residues.

The gene calls are TRBV5-4 and TRBJ1-4; D is undetermined. CDR1 SGHNT and CDR2 YYREEE come from the germline V gene (reference sequence). Between the trimmed V and J ends, which lost 1 base and 3 bases, there was a span of 7 bases. This CDR3 comprises 14 residues. This chain's CDR3 is CASSLSGANEKLFF. CDR3 bases: TGTGCCAGCAGCTTGTCTGGGGCTAATGAAAAACTGTTTTTT.

The chain joins TRBV7-9 to TRBJ1-4; TRBD1 might be the D (6 bases). This CDR3 is 15 amino acids long. Germline V lookup: CDR1 SEHNR, CDR2 FQNEAQ (reference sequence). The germline V and J ends were trimmed by 4 bases and 7 bases, with 16 bases remaining between them. CDR3 protein: CASSSRDTGGEKLFF. The CDR3 coding sequence is TGTGCCAGCAGCTCCAGGGACACCGGAGGTGAAAAACTGTTTTTT.

This clone showed up just once. The chain uses TRBV7-2 and TRBJ1-5; 7 bases are a match to TRBD1. CDR3 length equals 15 residues. Germline values: CDR1 SGHTA, CDR2 FQGNSA. V shed 3 bases and J 3 bases; nucleotides not matched to a gene: 5. CDR3 amino acids: CASSLTGLNNQPQHF. The CDR3 DNA is TGTGCCAGCAGCTTGACAGGGTTGAACAATCAGCCCCAGCATTTT. Full variable domain (remainder filled in from reference TRBV7-2 and TRBJ1-5): GAGVSQSPSNKVTEKGKDVELRCDPISGHTALYWYRQSLGQGLEFLIYFQGNSAPDKSGLPSDRFSAERTGGSVSTLTIQRTQQEDSAVYLCASSLTGLNNQPQHFGDGTRLSIL.

This clone was counted between two and nine times. The chain carries TRBV28 and TRBJ2-5, with D possibly TRBD2 on 5 matching bases. The V end was cut by 5 bases, the J end by 4 bases, with 11 bases between. The length of the CDR3 is 13 residues. Germline values: CDR1 MDHEN, CDR2 SYDVKM. CDR3 amino acids: CASSTSGVETQYF. DNA for the CDR3: TGTGCCAGCAGTACTAGTGGGGTAGAGACCCAGTACTTC.

Notes on this clone: The germline gene is not matched at one end of the junction; a read error may be the cause. The chain recombines TRBV4-1 with TRBJ2-7, with a weak D call TRBD1 (6 bases). This CDR3 comprises 15 residues. Germline V gene lookup returns CDR1 MGHRA and CDR2 YSYEKL. CDR3: CASSLPQGRSYEQYF. CDR3 sequence (DNA): TGTGCCAGCAGCCTTCCCCAGGGGCGGAGTTACGAGCAGTACTTC.